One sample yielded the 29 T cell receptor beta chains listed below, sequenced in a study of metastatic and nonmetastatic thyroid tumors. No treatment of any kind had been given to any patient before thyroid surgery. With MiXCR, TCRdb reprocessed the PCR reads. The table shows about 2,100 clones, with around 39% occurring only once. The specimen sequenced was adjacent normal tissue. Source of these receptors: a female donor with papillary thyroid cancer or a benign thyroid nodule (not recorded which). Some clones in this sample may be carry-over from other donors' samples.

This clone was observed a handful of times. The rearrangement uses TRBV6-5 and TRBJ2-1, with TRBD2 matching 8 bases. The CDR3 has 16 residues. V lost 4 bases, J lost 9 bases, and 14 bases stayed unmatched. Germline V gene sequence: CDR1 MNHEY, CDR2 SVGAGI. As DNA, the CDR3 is TGTGCCAGCAGTTCCGGACTAGCTGGGGGTGCCGTTGAGCAGTTCTTC. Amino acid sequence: CASSSGLAGGAVEQFF.

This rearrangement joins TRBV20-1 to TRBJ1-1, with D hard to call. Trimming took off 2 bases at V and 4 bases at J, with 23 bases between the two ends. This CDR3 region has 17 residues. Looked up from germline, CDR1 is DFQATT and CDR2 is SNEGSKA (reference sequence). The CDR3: CSARFQGLFMGITEAFF. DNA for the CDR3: TGCAGTGCTAGATTCCAAGGTCTCTTTATGGGGATCACTGAAGCTTTCTTT.

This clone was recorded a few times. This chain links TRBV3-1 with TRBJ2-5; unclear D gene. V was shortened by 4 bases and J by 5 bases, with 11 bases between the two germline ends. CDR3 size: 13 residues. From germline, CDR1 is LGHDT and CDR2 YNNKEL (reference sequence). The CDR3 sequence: CASSLTRVETQYF. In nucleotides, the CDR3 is TGTGCCAGCAGCCTCACCCGGGTGGAGACCCAGTACTTC.

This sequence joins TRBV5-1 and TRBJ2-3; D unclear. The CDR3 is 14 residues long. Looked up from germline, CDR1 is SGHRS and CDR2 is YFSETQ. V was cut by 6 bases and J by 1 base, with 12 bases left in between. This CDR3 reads CASTRGQGTDTQYF. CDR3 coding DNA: TGCGCCAGCACCCGTGGGCAGGGCACAGATACGCAGTATTTT.

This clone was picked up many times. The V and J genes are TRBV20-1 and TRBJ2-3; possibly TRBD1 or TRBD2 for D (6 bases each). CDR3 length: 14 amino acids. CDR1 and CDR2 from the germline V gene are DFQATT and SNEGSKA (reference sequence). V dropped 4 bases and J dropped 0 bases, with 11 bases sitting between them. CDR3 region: CSAISGASTDTQYF. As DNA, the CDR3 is TGCAGTGCTATCTCGGGGGCTAGCACAGATACGCAGTATTTT.

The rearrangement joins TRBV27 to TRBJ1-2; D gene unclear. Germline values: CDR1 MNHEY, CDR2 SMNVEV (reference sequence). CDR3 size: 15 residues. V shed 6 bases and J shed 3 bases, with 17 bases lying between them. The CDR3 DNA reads TGTGCCAGCAGGGACCTTCATGGAGTTCACTATGGCTACACCTTC. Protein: CASRDLHGVHYGYTF.

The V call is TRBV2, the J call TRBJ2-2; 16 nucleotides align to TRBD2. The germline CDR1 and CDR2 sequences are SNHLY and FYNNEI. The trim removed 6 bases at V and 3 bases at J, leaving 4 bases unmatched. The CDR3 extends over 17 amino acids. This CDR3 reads CASRGLAGGPDTGELFF. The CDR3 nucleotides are TGTGCCAGCAGGGGACTAGCGGGGGGGCCAGACACCGGGGAGCTGTTTTTT.

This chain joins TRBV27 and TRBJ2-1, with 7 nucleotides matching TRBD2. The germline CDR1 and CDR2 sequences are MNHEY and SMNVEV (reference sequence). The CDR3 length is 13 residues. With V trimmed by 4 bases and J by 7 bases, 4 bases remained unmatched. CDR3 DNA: TGTGCCAGCAGTTCCTGGGGAGGGAATGAGCAGTTCTTC. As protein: CASSSWGGNEQFF.

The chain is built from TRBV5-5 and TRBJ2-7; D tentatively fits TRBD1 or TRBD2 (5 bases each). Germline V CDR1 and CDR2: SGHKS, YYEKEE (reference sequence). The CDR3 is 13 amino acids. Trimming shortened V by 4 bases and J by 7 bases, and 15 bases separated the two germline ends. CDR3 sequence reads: CASSRLGEGEQYF. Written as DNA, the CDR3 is TGTGCCAGCAGCCGACTGGGGGAAGGGGAGCAGTACTTC.

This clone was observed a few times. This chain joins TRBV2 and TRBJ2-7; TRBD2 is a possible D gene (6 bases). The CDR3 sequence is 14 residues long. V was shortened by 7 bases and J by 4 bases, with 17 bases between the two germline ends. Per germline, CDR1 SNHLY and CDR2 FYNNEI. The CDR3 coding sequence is TGTGCCAGCAATTCAGACCGGGACTCGTACGAGCAGTACTTC. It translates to CASNSDRDSYEQYF.

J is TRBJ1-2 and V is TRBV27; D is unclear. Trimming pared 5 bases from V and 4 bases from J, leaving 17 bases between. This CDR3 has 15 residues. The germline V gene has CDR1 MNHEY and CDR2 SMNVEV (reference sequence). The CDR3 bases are TGTGCCAGCAGTCCAACCCTGGGAGGTTTCTATGGCTACACCTTC. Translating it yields CASSPTLGGFYGYTF.

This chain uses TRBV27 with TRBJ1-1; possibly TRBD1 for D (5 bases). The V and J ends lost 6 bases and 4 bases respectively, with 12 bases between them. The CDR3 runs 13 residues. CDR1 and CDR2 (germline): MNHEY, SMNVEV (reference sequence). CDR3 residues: CASRNTGSTEAFF. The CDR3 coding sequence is TGTGCCAGCAGAAACACAGGATCCACTGAAGCTTTCTTT.

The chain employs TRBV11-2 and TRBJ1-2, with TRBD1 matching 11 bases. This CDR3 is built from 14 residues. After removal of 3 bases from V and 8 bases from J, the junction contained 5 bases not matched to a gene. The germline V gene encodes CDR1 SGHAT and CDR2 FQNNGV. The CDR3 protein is CASSLDRGRGGYTF. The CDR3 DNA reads TGTGCCAGCAGCTTGGACAGGGGGCGCGGGGGCTACACCTTC. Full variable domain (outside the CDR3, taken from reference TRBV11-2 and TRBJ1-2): EAGVAQSPRYKIIEKRQSVAFWCNPISGHATLYWYQQILGQGPKLLIQFQNNGVVDDSQLPKDRFSAERLKGVDSTLKIQPAKLEDSAVYLCASSLDRGRGGYTFGSGTRLTVV.

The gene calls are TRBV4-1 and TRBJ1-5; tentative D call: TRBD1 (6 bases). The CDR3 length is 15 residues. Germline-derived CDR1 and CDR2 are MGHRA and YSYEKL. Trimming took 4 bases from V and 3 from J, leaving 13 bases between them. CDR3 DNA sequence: TGCGCCAGCAGCCCTAGACAGGCCGCCAATCAGCCCCAGCATTTT. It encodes CASSPRQAANQPQHF.

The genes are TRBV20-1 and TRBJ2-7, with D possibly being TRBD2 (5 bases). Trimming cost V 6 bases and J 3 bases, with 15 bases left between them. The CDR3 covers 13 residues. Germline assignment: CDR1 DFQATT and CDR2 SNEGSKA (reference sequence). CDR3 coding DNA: TGCAGTGCGGCTCCCGGGATCGACTACGAGCAGTACTTC. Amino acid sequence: CSAAPGIDYEQYF.

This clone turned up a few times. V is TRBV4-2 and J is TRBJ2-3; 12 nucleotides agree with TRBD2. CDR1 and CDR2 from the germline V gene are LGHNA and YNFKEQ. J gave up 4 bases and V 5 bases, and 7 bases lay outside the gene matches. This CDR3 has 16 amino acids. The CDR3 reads CASSRTSGRLSDTQYF. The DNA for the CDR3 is TGTGCCAGCAGCAGAACTAGCGGGAGGTTATCAGATACGCAGTATTTT.

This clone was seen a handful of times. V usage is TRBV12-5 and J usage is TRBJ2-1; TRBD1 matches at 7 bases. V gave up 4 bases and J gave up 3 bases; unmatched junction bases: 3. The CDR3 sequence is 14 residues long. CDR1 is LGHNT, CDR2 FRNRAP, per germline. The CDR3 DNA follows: TGTGCTAGTGGTTCGACAGGGCGCTACAATGAGCAGTTCTTC. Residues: CASGSTGRYNEQFF.

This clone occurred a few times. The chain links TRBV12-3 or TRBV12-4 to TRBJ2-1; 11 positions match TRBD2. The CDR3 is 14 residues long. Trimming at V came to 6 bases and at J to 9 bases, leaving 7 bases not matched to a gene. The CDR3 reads CASSYSGGVSEQFF. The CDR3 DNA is TGTGCCAGCAGCTATAGCGGGGGGGTCTCTGAGCAGTTCTTC.

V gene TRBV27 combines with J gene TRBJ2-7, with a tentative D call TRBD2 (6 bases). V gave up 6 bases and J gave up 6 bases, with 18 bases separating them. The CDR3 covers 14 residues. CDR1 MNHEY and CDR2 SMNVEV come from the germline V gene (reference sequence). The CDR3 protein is CASSRDGGRLEQYF. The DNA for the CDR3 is TGTGCCAGCAGCAGGGACGGGGGAAGGCTCGAGCAGTACTTC.

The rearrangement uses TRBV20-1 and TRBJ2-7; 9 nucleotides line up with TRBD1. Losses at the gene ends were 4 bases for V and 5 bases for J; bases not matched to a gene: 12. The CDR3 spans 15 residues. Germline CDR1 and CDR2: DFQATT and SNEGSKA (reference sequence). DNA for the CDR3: TGCAGTGCTAAAATTCCGGGACAGGGTATCCACGAGCAGTACTTC. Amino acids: CSAKIPGQGIHEQYF.

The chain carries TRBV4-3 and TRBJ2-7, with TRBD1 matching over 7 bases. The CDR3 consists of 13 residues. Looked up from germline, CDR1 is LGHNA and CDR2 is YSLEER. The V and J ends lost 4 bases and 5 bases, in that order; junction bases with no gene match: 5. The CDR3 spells CASSPEGADEQYF. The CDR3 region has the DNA TGCGCCAGCAGCCCTGAGGGGGCGGACGAGCAGTACTTC.

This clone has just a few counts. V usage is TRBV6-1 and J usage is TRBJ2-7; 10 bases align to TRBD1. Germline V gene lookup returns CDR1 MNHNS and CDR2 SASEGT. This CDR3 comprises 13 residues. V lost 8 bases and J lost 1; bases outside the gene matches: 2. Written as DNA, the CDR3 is TGTGCCAGCGGGGGACAGGGGTCCTACGAGCAGTACTTC. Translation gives CASGGQGSYEQYF.

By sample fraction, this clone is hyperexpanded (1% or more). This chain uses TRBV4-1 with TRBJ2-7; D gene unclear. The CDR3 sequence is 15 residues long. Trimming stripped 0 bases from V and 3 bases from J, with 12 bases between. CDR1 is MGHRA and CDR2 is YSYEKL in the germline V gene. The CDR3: CASSQERRTFYEQYF. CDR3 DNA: TGCGCCAGCAGCCAAGAAAGGCGGACCTTCTACGAGCAGTACTTC.

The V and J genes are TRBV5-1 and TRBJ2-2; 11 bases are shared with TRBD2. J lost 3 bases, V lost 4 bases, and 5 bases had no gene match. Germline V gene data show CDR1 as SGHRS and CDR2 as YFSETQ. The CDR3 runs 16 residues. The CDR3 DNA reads TGCGCCAGCAGCAAAGGACTAGCGGGTTACACCGGGGAGCTGTTTTTT. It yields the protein CASSKGLAGYTGELFF.

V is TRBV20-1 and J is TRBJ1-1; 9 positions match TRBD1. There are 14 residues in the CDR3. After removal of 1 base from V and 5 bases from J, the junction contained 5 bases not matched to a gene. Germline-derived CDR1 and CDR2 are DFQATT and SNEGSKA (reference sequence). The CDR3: CSARGDRARTEAFF. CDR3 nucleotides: TGCAGTGCTAGAGGGGACAGGGCGAGAACTGAAGCTTTCTTT.

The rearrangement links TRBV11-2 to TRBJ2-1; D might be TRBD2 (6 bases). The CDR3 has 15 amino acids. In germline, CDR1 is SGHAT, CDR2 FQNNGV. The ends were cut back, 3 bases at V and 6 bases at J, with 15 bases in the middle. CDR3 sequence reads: CASSFESLAFNEQFF. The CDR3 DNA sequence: TGTGCCAGCAGCTTCGAGTCCCTAGCGTTCAATGAGCAGTTCTTC.

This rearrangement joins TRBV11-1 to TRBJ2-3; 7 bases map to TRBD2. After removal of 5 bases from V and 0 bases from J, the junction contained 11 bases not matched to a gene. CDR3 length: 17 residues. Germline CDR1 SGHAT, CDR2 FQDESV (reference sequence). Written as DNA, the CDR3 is TGTGCCAGCAGCCGCCCAATCGGGGGGACTAGCACAGATACGCAGTATTTT. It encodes CASSRPIGGTSTDTQYF.

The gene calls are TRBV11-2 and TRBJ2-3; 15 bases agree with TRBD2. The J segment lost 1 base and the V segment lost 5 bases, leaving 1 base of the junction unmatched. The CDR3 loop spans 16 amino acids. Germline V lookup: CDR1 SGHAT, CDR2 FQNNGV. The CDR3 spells CASSRTSGGGTDTQYF. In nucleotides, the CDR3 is TGTGCCAGCAGCAGGACTAGCGGGGGGGGCACAGATACGCAGTATTTT.

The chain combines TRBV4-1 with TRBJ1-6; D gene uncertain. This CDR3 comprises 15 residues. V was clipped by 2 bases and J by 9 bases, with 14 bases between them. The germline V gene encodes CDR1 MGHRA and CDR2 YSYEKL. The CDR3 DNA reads TGCGCCAGCAGCCAATACACCGAGGAGGGTTCACCCCTCCACTTT. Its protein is CASSQYTEEGSPLHF.